Listed below are T cell receptor beta chains from one sample, sequenced in a study of resident and recirculating memory T cells in vitiligo. The repertoire was sequenced with immunoSEQ multiplex PCR; TCRdb's copy has only in-frame clones and lacks some. The repertoire includes 70,000 to 95,000 clones, about 91% of them detected once, and about 5.5% sits in the top ten. Sequencing used blood. The receptors were gathered from a male donor with vitiligo. Each CDR3 is given with its conserved first and last residue. The order of the fields is J gene, D gene, V gene, clone size, CDR3 DNA, CDR3 protein. A D gene is named only where the DNA matches it firmly. Clone size is stated in some rows and not others, as once, few, many or a class when expanded.

>TRBJ2-7|NA|TRBV29-1|NA
TGCAGCGTCGGACCATGGGGCAGACATTGGGAGCAGTACTTC
CSVGPWGRHWEQYF
>TRBJ2-7|NA|TRBV30|NA
TGTGCCTGGAGGAGAAGCTACGAGCAGTACTTC
CAWRRSYEQYF
>TRBJ2-7|NA|TRBV5-1|NA
TGCGCCAGCAGCTTGATGGGGGGAACGGGAGAGCAGTACTTC
CASSLMGGTGEQYF
>TRBJ2-7|TRBD2|TRBV28|once
TGTGCCAGCAGTTTCGGGACGGTAGGGATAGCGGGAGAGTATGAGCAGTACTTC
CASSFGTVGIAGEYEQYF
>TRBJ2-3|NA|TRBV11-3|NA
TGTGCAGTAGCCAGCGGGCCTAGCACAGATACGCAGTATTTT
CAVASGPSTDTQYF
>TRBJ2-2|NA|TRBV4-3|NA
TGCGCCAGCAGCCAAGATTTCTCGAACACCGGGGAGCTGTTTTTT
CASSQDFSNTGELFF
>TRBJ2-7|NA|TRBV28|NA
TGTGCCAGCAGTTTGGAAGGCCACTCGAACAGGGAGCAGTACTTC
CASSLEGHSNREQYF
>TRBJ2-1|TRBD2|TRBV5-1|NA
TGCGCCAGCAGCCCTCTCGAGCGGGGGGGGGCCCATGAGCAGTTCTTC
CASSPLERGGAHEQFF
>TRBJ1-2|NA|TRBV6-5|NA
TGTGCCAGCAGGCCCGGGATACACTATGGCTACACCTTC
CASRPGIHYGYTF
>TRBJ2-3|TRBD1|TRBV28|NA
TGTGCCAGCAGTTTGGACAGGGGGCGCACAGATACGCAGTATTTT
CASSLDRGRTDTQYF
>TRBJ2-2|NA|TRBV5-1|once
TGCGCCAGCAGCTTGAATTCGGGAGAAGGCACCGGGGAGCTGTTTTTT
CASSLNSGEGTGELFF
>TRBJ2-7|TRBD2|TRBV29-1|once
TGCAGCGTTGAGACTAGCGGGAGTTGGTCCTACGAGCAGTACTTC
CSVETSGSWSYEQYF
>TRBJ2-2|TRBD1|TRBV5-1|NA
TGCGCCAGCAGCTTGAACAGGGGCCCTACCGCCGGGGAGCTGTTTTTT
CASSLNRGPTAGELFF
>TRBJ2-2|NA|TRBV27|NA
TGTGCCAGCAGTTTAGAGGGGGGATCGTTTGTGGGAGGGCTCGGCACCGGGGAGCTGTTTTTT
CASSLEGGSFVGGLGTGELFF
>TRBJ1-1|NA|TRBV9|few
TGTGCCAGCAGCGTAGATCCAGTTTGGAACACTGAAGCTTTCTTT
CASSVDPVWNTEAFF
>TRBJ2-7|TRBD1|TRBV28|NA
TGTGCCAGCGCACAGGGGGCGTCCTACGAGCAGTACTTC
CASAQGASYEQYF
>TRBJ2-1|NA|TRBV7-3|NA
TGTGCCAGCAGCTTAGGAGTTAATGAGCAGTTCTTC
CASSLGVNEQFF
>TRBJ2-7|TRBD1|TRBV27|NA
TGTGCCAGCACCCTACTGAGGTGGGACAGAAGCTCCTACGAGCAGTACTTC
CASTLLRWDRSSYEQYF
>TRBJ2-7|TRBD1|TRBV18|NA
TGTGCCAGCTCACCCCGGGACAGGGCTGGCTACTACGAGCAGTACTTC
CASSPRDRAGYYEQYF
>TRBJ2-1|TRBD1|TRBV5-1|NA
TGCGCCAGCCAGGGCCCCACAGGGGGTGCAGATGAGCAGTTCTTC
CASQGPTGGADEQFF
>TRBJ1-2|NA|TRBV5-6|NA
TGTGCCAGCAGCCCGCCTAAAGGACACCTTAACTATGGCTACACCTTC
CASSPPKGHLNYGYTF
>TRBJ2-2|TRBD1|TRBV23-1|NA
TGCGCCAGCAGTCAATTCGGAGCAGGGGGAACCGGGGAGCTGTTTTTT
CASSQFGAGGTGELFF
>TRBJ1-5|NA|TRBV19|NA
TGTGCCAGTGGTAGGCGGGACAGCAATCAGCCCCAGCATTTT
CASGRRDSNQPQHF
>TRBJ2-7|NA|TRBV10-3|few
TGTGCCATCAGTGATTTAGCAACCAGGGCCTACGAGCAGTACTTC
CAISDLATRAYEQYF
>TRBJ2-7|NA|TRBV30|NA
TGTGCCTGGAGTGTACCTGATGGGGGCTCGGTTGGGCAGTACTTC
CAWSVPDGGSVGQYF
>TRBJ1-1|NA|TRBV12-5|NA
TGTGCTAGTGGTCCACTGGTGCGGTTGAACACTGAAGCTTTCTTT
CASGPLVRLNTEAFF
>TRBJ1-5|TRBD1|TRBV5-1|once
TGCGCCAGCAGCACAGGGGGCGATCAGCCCCAGCATTTT
CASSTGGDQPQHF
>TRBJ2-7|NA|TRBV7-2|NA
TGTGCCAGCAGCTTAGGAGACGGACTCGAGCAGTACTTC
CASSLGDGLEQYF
>TRBJ1-5|NA|TRBV10-3|NA
TGTGCCATCAGTCAGGGGTCAAATCAGCCCCAGCATTTT
CAISQGSNQPQHF
>TRBJ2-1|NA|TRBV27|NA
TGTGCCAGCAGTTTGGGTGATCTAGGCGATGAGCAGTTCTTC
CASSLGDLGDEQFF
>TRBJ2-1|TRBD1|TRBV28|once
TGTGCCAGCAGCCTCAGGGGGCGAGGGAATGAGCAGTTCTTC
CASSLRGRGNEQFF
>TRBJ1-2|TRBD1|TRBV9|once
TGTGCCAGCAGCGTAGCTAACAGGGGAAGTTATGGCTACACCTTC
CASSVANRGSYGYTF
>TRBJ1-5|TRBD1|TRBV28|NA
TGTGCCAGCAGCACGGGACAGGGGGAACAGCCCCAGCATTTT
CASSTGQGEQPQHF
>TRBJ2-5|TRBD1|TRBV7-3|few
TGTGCCAGCAGCTTAGGCAGGGGGCTTGGAGAGACCCAGTACTTC
CASSLGRGLGETQYF
>TRBJ2-2|TRBD1|TRBV29-1|once
TGCAGCGTTGTGAAGAGTGGACAGGGGGCTGGAACCGGGGAGCTGTTTTTT
CSVVKSGQGAGTGELFF
>TRBJ1-2|TRBD1|TRBV6-4|NA
TGTGCCAGCAGTGAAAGGGGGCGCGGTGGCTACACCTTC
CASSERGRGGYTF
>TRBJ1-5|NA|TRBV28|NA
TGTGCCAGCAGCAGCATTCGTAGCAGGGCGAGCAATCAGCCCCAGCATTTT
CASSSIRSRASNQPQHF
>TRBJ2-1|TRBD1|TRBV27|once
TGTGCCAGCAGTCCCCGGGACAGGGTATACAATGAGCAGTTCTTC
CASSPRDRVYNEQFF
>TRBJ2-1|TRBD2|TRBV14|NA
TGTGCCAGCAGCCCGTATTCTAGCGGGAGACGGAATGAGCAGTTCTTC
CASSPYSSGRRNEQFF
>TRBJ2-4|TRBD2|TRBV27|once
TGTGCCAGCAGTTTTGGCACTAGCGGGTCCTTGGGGGACATTCAGTACTTC
CASSFGTSGSLGDIQYF
>TRBJ1-2|TRBD1|TRBV5-5|NA
TGTGCCAGCAGCTTGGACAGGGGCTATGGCTACACCTTC
CASSLDRGYGYTF
>TRBJ2-7|NA|TRBV9|NA
TGTGCCAGCAGCCCGGAGGGGGCCCGGTTCGACGAGCAGTACTTC
CASSPEGARFDEQYF
>TRBJ2-7|NA|TRBV9|NA
TGTGCCAGCAGCGGCGGAGGGACAGACTACGAGCAGTACTTC
CASSGGGTDYEQYF
>TRBJ2-6|NA|TRBV4-2|NA
TGTGCCAGCAGCCAAGCCCCCCAGGGGACTGGGGCCAACGTCCTGACTTTC
CASSQAPQGTGANVLTF
>TRBJ1-2|TRBD1|TRBV4-1|NA
TGCGCCAGCAGCGCCCGGGCCCTCAGGGGGCCGGGCTATGGCTACACCTTC
CASSARALRGPGYGYTF
>TRBJ2-7|TRBD1|TRBV13|NA
TGTGCCAGCAGCTCCCGGACAGGGCTCTACGAGCAGTACTTC
CASSSRTGLYEQYF
>TRBJ1-2|NA|TRBV5-5|NA
TGTGCCAGCAGCTTGCTTCGTGGGGCGGTAAGCGGCTACACCTTC
CASSLLRGAVSGYTF
>TRBJ1-1|NA|TRBV28|NA
TGTGCCAGCAGTTCAGTGAACACTGAAGCTTTCTTT
CASSSVNTEAFF
>TRBJ2-7|TRBD2|TRBV28|NA
TGTGCCAGCAGTTTATTTGTACTAGCGGGATTTGAGCAGTACTTC
CASSLFVLAGFEQYF
>TRBJ2-1|NA|TRBV9|NA
TGTGCCAGTGGGCTAACCCCTTTGGAGCAGTTCTTC
CASGLTPLEQFF
>TRBJ1-3|TRBD1|TRBV18|NA
TGTGCCAGCTCACTAGCGGACAGGGCTGGAAACACCATATATTTT
CASSLADRAGNTIYF
>TRBJ2-7|NA|TRBV6-5|once
TGTGCCAGCAGTTACACCACAGACGAGCAGTACTTC
CASSYTTDEQYF
>TRBJ2-7|NA|TRBV30|NA
TGTGCCTGGAGTGTACCGGCCAGGCCCAAATACGAGCAGTACTTC
CAWSVPARPKYEQYF
>TRBJ1-2|NA|TRBV7-2|NA
TGTGCCAGCAGCTCGGGGAGTCTATTAGGCCCTCACTATGGCTACACCTTC
CASSSGSLLGPHYGYTF
>TRBJ2-5|TRBD2|TRBV15|NA
TGTGCCACCAGCAGAAGCGGGGGCGTCGAGACCCAGTACTTC
CATSRSGGVETQYF
>TRBJ1-1|NA|TRBV5-4|NA
TGTGCCAGCAGCTTGACGGGGAGCCCTGGGAACACTGAAGCTTTCTTT
CASSLTGSPGNTEAFF
>TRBJ1-2|TRBD1|TRBV30|NA
TGTGCCTGGAGTACCCGAGGAAGGGGGCGCTTCTATGGCTACACCTTC
CAWSTRGRGRFYGYTF
>TRBJ2-6|TRBD1|TRBV5-1|NA
TGCGCCAGCAGCTTTGACAGGGCGGCTGGGGCCAACGTCCTGACTTTC
CASSFDRAAGANVLTF
>TRBJ2-7|NA|TRBV12-1|NA
TGTGCCAGCAGCCCTTTGGCCCCTCGTAGAGTCAGGCGGACTGGCGAGCAGTACTTC
CASSPLAPRRVRRTGEQYF
>TRBJ1-1|NA|TRBV28|NA
TGTGCCAGCAGTTCCCCACCGGACAGTCCTGAAGCTTTCTTT
CASSSPPDSPEAFF